This passage covers 10 T cell receptor beta chains from one sample sequenced in a study of cytomegalovirus exposure and HLA in healthy donors. The study ran its PCR with 60 Vbeta and 13 Jbeta primers. Sequenced by immunoSEQ multiplex PCR; TCRdb stores in-frame clones only, minus some. The table records around 110,000 clones, roughly 66% of them present only once. The sample comprised PBMCs. These receptors originate from a man between 18 and 35 years old in good health and CMV-seronegative.

This clone was counted between two and nine times. CDR3 in amino acids: CASSLAGQIYEQYF. CDR3 sequence (DNA): TGCGCCAGCAGCTTGGCGGGACAGATCTACGAGCAGTACTTC. The chain joins TRBV5-1 to TRBJ2-7; TRBD1 matches at 7 bases. V gave up 0 bases and J gave up 3 bases; unmatched junction bases: 3. The CDR3 has 14 amino acids. Germline CDR1 is SGHRS and CDR2 is YFSETQ. The full variable domain, its missing parts supplied by reference TRBV5-1 and TRBJ2-7, is KAGVTQTPRYLIKTRGQQVTLSCSPISGHRSVSWYQQTPGQGLQFLFEYFSETQRNKGNFPGRFSGRQFSNSRSEMNVSTLELGDSALYLCASSLAGQIYEQYFGPGTRLTVT.

The rearrangement uses TRBV4-1 and TRBJ2-7, with 11 bases that match TRBD2. There are 22 residues in the CDR3. V lost 0 bases to trimming and J lost 6 bases; unmatched junction nucleotides: 25. Germline CDR1 and CDR2: MGHRA and YSYEKL. The CDR3 bases are TGCGCCAGCAGCCAAGACGGGCCTATAGCGGGGGGGCCATCGGCGCTTAATGCCGAGCAGTACTTC. Residues: CASSQDGPIAGGPSALNAEQYF.

This clone was counted between two and nine times. The chain uses TRBV5-4 and TRBJ2-5, with D possibly matching TRBD1 (5 bases). CDR1 and CDR2 from the germline V gene are SGHNT and YYREEE (reference sequence). Trimming stripped 1 base from V and 5 bases from J, with 12 bases between. The CDR3 has 14 residues. The CDR3 sequence is CASSLLGVGETQYF. DNA of the CDR3: TGTGCCAGCAGCTTGCTAGGGGTCGGCGAGACCCAGTACTTC.

This chain uses TRBV6-6 with TRBJ2-7; TRBD2 aligns across 10 bases. The V segment lost 2 bases and the J segment 3 bases; nucleotides outside the gene matches: 7. CDR3 length: 16 residues. In germline, CDR1 is MNHNY, CDR2 SVGAGI (reference sequence). The CDR3 DNA reads as TGTGCCAGCAGTTACACCCAACTAGCGGGATACTACGAGCAGTACTTC. It is translated as CASSYTQLAGYYEQYF.

A few counts support this clone. This chain uses TRBV29-1 with TRBJ1-2; no firm D call. The CDR3 length is 14 residues. Germline-derived CDR1 and CDR2 are SQVTM and ANQGSEA. Trimming removed 3 bases from V and 8 bases from J, with 19 bases in between. CDR3 DNA: TGCAGCGTTGACGGTCGTCGGGGAGGGAGCGGCTACACCTTC. Encoded protein: CSVDGRRGGSGYTF. Looking up the rest from reference TRBV29-1 and TRBJ1-2 gives the full variable domain: SAVISQKPSRDICQRGTSLTIQCQVDSQVTMMFWYRQQPGQSLTLIATANQGSEATYESGFVIDKFPISRPNLTFSTLTVSNMSPEDSSIYLCSVDGRRGGSGYTFGSGTRLTVV.

The chain is built from TRBV5-4 and TRBJ2-7, with TRBD2 identical over 8 bases. V was pared by 7 bases and J by 3 bases, with 12 bases of the junction left unmatched. The CDR3 totals 15 residues. Germline-derived CDR1 and CDR2 are SGHNT and YYREEE (reference sequence). CDR3 protein: CASHRPGGDFYEQYF. The CDR3 nucleotides read TGTGCCAGCCATAGGCCCGGGGGGGACTTCTACGAGCAGTACTTC.

This rearrangement joins TRBV19 to TRBJ1-2, with D possibly being TRBD1 (5 bases). The CDR3 contains 15 residues. The V end was cut by 2 bases, the J end by 8 bases, with 18 bases between. Per germline, CDR1 LNHDA and CDR2 SQIVND (reference sequence). The CDR3 DNA reads as TGTGCCAGTAGTATATGGGGGGAAGAAGCGCGCGGCTACACCTTC. It is translated as CASSIWGEEARGYTF.

The chain is built from TRBV7-8 and TRBJ1-3; no reliable D call. Trimming removed 5 bases from V and 2 bases from J, with 7 bases in between. Germline V gene lookup returns CDR1 SGHVS and CDR2 FQNEAQ. CDR3 length: 13 residues. The CDR3 DNA follows: TGTGCCAGCAGCCCCGGGGCTGGAAACACCATATATTTT. This sequence encodes CASSPGAGNTIYF.

The chain uses TRBV19 and TRBJ1-1; no firm D call. V lost 3 bases and J lost 10, with 9 bases in between. The CDR3 sequence is 11 residues long. CDR1 and CDR2 from the germline V gene are LNHDA and SQIVND (reference sequence). The CDR3 bases are TGTGCCAGTAGTATCGGCGGACTAGCTTTCTTT. It translates to CASSIGGLAFF.

This chain uses TRBV28 with TRBJ2-2, with 9 bases identical to TRBD1. V shed 4 bases and J 5 bases; nucleotides not matched to a gene: 8. The CDR3 spans 16 residues. Germline-derived CDR1 and CDR2 are MDHEN and SYDVKM. CDR3 sequence (DNA): TGTGCCAGCAGTTGGGACAGGGCATTTGTAACCGGGGAGCTGTTTTTT. Amino acids: CASSWDRAFVTGELFF.